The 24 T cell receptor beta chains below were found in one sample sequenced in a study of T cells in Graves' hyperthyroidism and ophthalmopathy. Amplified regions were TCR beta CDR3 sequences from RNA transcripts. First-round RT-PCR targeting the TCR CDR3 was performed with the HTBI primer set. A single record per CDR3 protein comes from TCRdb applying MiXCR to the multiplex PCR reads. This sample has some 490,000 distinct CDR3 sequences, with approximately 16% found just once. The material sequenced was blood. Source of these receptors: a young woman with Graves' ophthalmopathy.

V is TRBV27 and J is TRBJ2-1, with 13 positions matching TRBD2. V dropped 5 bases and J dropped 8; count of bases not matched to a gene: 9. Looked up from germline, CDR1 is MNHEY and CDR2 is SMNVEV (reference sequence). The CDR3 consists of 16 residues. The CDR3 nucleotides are TGTGCCAGCAGTCTTACTAGCGGGAGGGCCGTAGATGAGCAGTTCTTC. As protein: CASSLTSGRAVDEQFF.

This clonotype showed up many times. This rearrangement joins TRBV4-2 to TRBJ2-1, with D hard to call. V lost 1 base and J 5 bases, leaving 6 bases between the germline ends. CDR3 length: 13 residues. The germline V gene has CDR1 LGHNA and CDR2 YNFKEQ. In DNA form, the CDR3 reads TGTGCCAGCAGCCAAGTAATAAACAATGAGCAGTTCTTC. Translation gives CASSQVINNEQFF.

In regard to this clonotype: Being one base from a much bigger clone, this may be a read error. CDR3 bases: TGCAGTGCTAGAGTTGGTACTGGCACAGATACGCAGTATTTT. This gives the protein CSARVGTGTDTQYF. The chain joins TRBV20-1 to TRBJ2-3; D is undetermined. Germline CDR1 reads DFQATT; CDR2 reads SNEGSKA (reference sequence). V gave up 1 base and J gave up 1 base, with 9 bases separating them. There are 14 residues in the CDR3.

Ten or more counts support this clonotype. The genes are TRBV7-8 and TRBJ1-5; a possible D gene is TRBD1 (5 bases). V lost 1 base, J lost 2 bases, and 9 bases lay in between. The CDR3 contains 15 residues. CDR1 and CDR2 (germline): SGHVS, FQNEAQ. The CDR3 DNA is TGTGCCAGCAGCTTAGGGGGGGGAGGCAATCAGCCCCAGCATTTT. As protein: CASSLGGGGNQPQHF.

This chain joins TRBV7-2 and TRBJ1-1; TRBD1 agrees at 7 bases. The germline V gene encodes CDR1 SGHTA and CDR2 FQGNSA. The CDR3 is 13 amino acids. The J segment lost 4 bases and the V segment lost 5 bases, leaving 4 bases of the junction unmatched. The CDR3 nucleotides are TGTGCCAGCAGCGTAGACAGGGCCACTGAAGCTTTCTTT. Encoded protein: CASSVDRATEAFF.

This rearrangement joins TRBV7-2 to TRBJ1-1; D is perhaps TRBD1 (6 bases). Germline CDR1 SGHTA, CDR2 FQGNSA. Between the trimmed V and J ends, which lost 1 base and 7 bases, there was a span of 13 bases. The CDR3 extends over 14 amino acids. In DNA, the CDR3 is TGTGCCAGCAGCTTAGGCGGGGGCCGCATTGAAGCTTTCTTT. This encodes CASSLGGGRIEAFF. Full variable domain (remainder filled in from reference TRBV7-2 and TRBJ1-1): GAGVSQSPSNKVTEKGKDVELRCDPISGHTALYWYRQSLGQGLEFLIYFQGNSAPDKSGLPSDRFSAERTGGSVSTLTIQRTQQEDSAVYLCASSLGGGRIEAFFGQGTRLTVV.

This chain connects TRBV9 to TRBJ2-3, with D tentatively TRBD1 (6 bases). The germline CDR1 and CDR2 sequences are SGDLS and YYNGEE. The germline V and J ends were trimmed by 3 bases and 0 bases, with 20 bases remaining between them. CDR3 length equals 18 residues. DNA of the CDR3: TGTGCCAGCAGCGCTACCGGGACACGGCTGGCGAGCACAGATACGCAGTATTTT. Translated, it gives CASSATGTRLASTDTQYF.

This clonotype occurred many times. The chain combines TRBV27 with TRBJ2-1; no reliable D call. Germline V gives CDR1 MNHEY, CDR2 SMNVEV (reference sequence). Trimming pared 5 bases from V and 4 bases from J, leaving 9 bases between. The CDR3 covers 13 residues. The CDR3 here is CASSPLLYNEQFF. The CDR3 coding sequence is TGTGCCAGCAGTCCCCTTTTGTACAATGAGCAGTTCTTC.

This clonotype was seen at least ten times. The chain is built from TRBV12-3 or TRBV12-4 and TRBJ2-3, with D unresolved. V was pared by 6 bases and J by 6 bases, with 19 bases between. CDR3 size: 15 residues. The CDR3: CASRDPGQRLDTQYF. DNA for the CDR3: TGTGCCAGCAGGGACCCGGGCCAAAGATTGGATACGCAGTATTTT.

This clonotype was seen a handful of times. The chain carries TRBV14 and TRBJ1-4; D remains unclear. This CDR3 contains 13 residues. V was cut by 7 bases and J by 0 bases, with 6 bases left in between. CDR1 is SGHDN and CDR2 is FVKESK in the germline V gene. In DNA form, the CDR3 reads TGTGCCAGCAAGGACGCAACTAATGAAAAACTGTTTTTT. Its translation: CASKDATNEKLFF.

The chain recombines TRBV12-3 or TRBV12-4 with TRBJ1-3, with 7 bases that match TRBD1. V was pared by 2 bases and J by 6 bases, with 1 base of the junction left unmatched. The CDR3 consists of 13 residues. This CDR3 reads CASSLTGANTIYF. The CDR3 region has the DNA TGTGCCAGCAGTTTAACAGGGGCAAACACCATATATTTT.

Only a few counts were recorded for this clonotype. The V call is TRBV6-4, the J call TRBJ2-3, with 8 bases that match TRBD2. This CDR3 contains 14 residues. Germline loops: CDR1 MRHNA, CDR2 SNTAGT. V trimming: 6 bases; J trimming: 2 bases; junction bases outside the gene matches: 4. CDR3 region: CASSPAGVTDTQYF. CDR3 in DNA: TGTGCCAGCAGCCCAGCGGGGGTCACAGATACGCAGTATTTT.

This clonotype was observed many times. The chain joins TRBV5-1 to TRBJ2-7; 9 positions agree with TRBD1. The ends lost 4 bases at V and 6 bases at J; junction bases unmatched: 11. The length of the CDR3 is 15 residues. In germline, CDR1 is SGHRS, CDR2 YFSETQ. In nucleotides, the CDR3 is TGCGCCAGCAGCGTGACAGGGGGTTTTTTCTCCGAGCAGTACTTC. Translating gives CASSVTGGFFSEQYF.

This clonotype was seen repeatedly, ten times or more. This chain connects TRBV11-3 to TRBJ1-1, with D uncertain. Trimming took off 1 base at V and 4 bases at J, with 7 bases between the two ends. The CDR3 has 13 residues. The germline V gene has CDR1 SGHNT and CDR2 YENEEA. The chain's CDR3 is CASSLGPVTEAFF. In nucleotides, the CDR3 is TGTGCCAGCAGCTTAGGCCCCGTCACTGAAGCTTTCTTT.

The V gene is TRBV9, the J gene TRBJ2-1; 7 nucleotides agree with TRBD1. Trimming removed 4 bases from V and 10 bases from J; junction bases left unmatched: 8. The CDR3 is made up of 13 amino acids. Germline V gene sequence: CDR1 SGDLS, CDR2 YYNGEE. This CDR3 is CASSPPMGQEQFF. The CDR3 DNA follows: TGTGCCAGCAGCCCCCCGATGGGACAGGAGCAGTTCTTC.

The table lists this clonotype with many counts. CDR3 loop: CASSLAGGSSYNEQFF. In DNA form, the CDR3 reads TGTGCCAGCAGTCTAGCGGGGGGTAGCTCCTACAATGAGCAGTTCTTC. The J gene is TRBJ2-1, the V gene TRBV28, with 11 bases identical to TRBD2. This CDR3 has 16 residues. The V gene end was trimmed by 5 bases and the J gene end by 0 bases; junction bases not matched to a gene: 3. Germline lookup yields CDR1 MDHEN and CDR2 SYDVKM. The variable domain in full, with the rest retrieved from reference TRBV28 and TRBJ2-1, is DVKVTQSSRYLVKRTGEKVFLECVQDMDHENMFWYRQDPGLGLRLIYFSYDVKMKEKGDIPEGYSVSREKKERFSLILESASTNQTSMYLCASSLAGGSSYNEQFFGPGTRLTVL.

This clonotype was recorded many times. The CDR3 DNA follows: TGTGCCAGCAGCCCGGGGACGGGGTACAATGAGCAGTTCTTC. This codes for CASSPGTGYNEQFF. The rearrangement links TRBV7-2 to TRBJ2-1; D possibly matches TRBD1 or TRBD2 (5 bases each). V dropped 5 bases and J dropped 4 bases, with 12 bases sitting between them. This CDR3 is built from 14 residues. Per the germline V gene, CDR1 is SGHTA and CDR2 is FQGNSA.

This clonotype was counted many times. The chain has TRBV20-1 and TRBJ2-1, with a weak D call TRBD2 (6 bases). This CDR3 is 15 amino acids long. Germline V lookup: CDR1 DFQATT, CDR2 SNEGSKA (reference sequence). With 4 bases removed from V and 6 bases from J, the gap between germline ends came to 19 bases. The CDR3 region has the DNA TGCAGTGCTATTGCGGGGACTTTTTCCACCAATGAGCAGTTCTTC. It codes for CSAIAGTFSTNEQFF.

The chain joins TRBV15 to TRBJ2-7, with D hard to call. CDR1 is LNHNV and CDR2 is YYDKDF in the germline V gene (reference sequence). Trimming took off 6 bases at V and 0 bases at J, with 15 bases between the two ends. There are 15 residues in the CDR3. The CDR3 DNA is TGTGCCACCAGTGGTCTAGAGACGAGCTCCTACGAGCAGTACTTC. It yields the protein CATSGLETSSYEQYF.

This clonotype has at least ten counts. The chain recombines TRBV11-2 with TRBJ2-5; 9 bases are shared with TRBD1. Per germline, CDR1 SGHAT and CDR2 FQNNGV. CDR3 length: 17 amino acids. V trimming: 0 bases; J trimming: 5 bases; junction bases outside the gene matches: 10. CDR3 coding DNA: TGTGCCAGCAGCTTAGATTGGGGACAGGGCCCTAGGGAGACCCAGTACTTC. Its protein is CASSLDWGQGPRETQYF.

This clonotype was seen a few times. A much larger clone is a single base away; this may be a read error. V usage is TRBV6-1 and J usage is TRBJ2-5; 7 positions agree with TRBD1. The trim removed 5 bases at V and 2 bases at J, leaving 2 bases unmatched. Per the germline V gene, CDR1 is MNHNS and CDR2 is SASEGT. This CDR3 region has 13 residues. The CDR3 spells CASSMGQQETQYF. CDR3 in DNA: TGTGCCAGCAGTATGGGACAGCAAGAGACCCAGTACTTC.

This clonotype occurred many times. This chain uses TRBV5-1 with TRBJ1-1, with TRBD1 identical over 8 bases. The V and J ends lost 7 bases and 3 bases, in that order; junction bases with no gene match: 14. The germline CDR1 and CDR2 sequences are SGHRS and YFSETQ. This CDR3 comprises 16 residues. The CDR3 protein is CASGAGRGQIDTEAFF. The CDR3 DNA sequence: TGCGCCAGCGGGGCCGGCAGGGGGCAAATAGACACTGAAGCTTTCTTT.

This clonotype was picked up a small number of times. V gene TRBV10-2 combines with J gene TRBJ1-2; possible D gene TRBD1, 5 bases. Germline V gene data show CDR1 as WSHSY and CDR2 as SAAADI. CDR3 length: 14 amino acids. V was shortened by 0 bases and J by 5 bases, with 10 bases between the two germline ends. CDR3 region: CASSESYGAYGYTF. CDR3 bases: TGCGCCAGCAGTGAGTCGTATGGGGCTTATGGCTACACCTTC.

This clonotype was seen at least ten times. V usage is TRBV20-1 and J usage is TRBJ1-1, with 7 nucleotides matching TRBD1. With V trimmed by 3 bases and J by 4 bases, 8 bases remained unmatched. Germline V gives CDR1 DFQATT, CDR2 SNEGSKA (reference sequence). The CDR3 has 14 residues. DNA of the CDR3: TGCAGTGCTAGGCCGACAGGGCGGGTCACTGAAGCTTTCTTT. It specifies CSARPTGRVTEAFF.